Listed here are 30 T cell receptor beta chains from one sample, sequenced in a study of cytomegalovirus exposure and HLA in healthy donors. Using immunoSEQ multiplex PCR, the repertoire was profiled, and TCRdb retains in-frame clones only, with some absent. The table has some 170,000 clones, 87% seen once. The sample taken for sequencing was PBMCs. The receptor set was obtained from a woman between 25 and 40 years old in good health and CMV-seronegative.

J is TRBJ2-7 and V is TRBV10-1; 7 bases are a match to TRBD1. In germline, CDR1 is WNHNN, CDR2 SYGVQD (reference sequence). Trimming removed 2 bases from V and 5 bases from J; junction bases left unmatched: 9. This CDR3 is built from 15 residues. The CDR3, as DNA: TGCGCCAGCAGTGAGGGAACAGGGGTCCGGAACGAGCAGTACTTC. Amino acids: CASSEGTGVRNEQYF.

The chain recombines TRBV5-6 with TRBJ2-7; possible D gene TRBD1, 5 bases. In germline, CDR1 is SGHDT, CDR2 YYEEEE. The CDR3 runs 12 residues. Trimming removed 1 base from V and 7 bases from J, with 9 bases in between. Written as DNA, the CDR3 is TGTGCCAGCAGCTTGCCTGCAGGGGAGCAGTACTTC. This encodes CASSLPAGEQYF.

The chain combines TRBV9 with TRBJ2-5, with 8 bases aligning to TRBD1. Germline-derived CDR1 and CDR2 are SGDLS and YYNGEE. This CDR3 comprises 15 residues. With 3 bases clipped from V and 5 bases from J, the junction kept 9 bases outside the gene matches. The CDR3 sequence: CASSGGTGPRETQYF. CDR3 DNA: TGTGCCAGCAGCGGTGGGACAGGCCCGCGGGAGACCCAGTACTTC.

The chain couples TRBV27 to TRBJ2-7, with 9 bases matching TRBD2. The germline gives CDR1 MNHEY, CDR2 SMNVEV (reference sequence). The CDR3 is 12 residues long. V was clipped by 7 bases and J by 2 bases; unmatched bases: 0. CDR3 sequence reads: CASTSGAYEQYF. Written as DNA, the CDR3 is TGTGCCAGCACTAGCGGGGCCTACGAGCAGTACTTC.

This chain uses TRBV4-3 with TRBJ2-3; 8 bases agree with TRBD2. Germline CDR1 is LGHNA and CDR2 is YSLEER. V lost 4 bases and J lost 2; bases outside the gene matches: 8. The CDR3 covers 16 residues. CDR3 amino acids: CASSLGPGGDTDTQYF. CDR3 sequence (DNA): TGCGCCAGCAGCCTCGGGCCGGGGGGGGACACAGATACGCAGTATTTT.

The chain combines TRBV13 with TRBJ2-5; D is ambiguous. This CDR3 contains 14 residues. With 1 base removed from V and 2 bases from J, the gap between germline ends came to 8 bases. Germline CDR1 PRHDT, CDR2 FYEKMQ (reference sequence). Here the CDR3 reads CASSLVAEQETQYF. For the CDR3, the DNA is TGTGCCAGCAGCTTAGTTGCGGAACAAGAGACCCAGTACTTC.

The rearrangement uses TRBV2 and TRBJ2-5; 8 bases match TRBD2. There are 17 residues in the CDR3. Germline values: CDR1 SNHLY, CDR2 FYNNEI. J gave up 1 base and V 2 bases, and 9 bases lay outside the gene matches. CDR3 DNA: TGTGCCAGCAGTGAAAATCCGCAGCGGGGGAGCCAAGAGACCCAGTACTTC. Translation gives CASSENPQRGSQETQYF.

This clone was seen just once. V usage is TRBV5-4 and J usage is TRBJ2-3, with D possibly TRBD2 on 7 matching bases. The CDR3 contains 15 residues. Germline V gives CDR1 SGHNT, CDR2 YYREEE (reference sequence). Trimming stripped 0 bases from V and 4 bases from J, with 12 bases between. The CDR3 loop reads CASSLVGGPSDTQYF. CDR3 nucleotides: TGTGCCAGCAGCTTGGTGGGGGGGCCGTCAGATACGCAGTATTTT. The whole variable domain, remainder taken from reference TRBV5-4 and TRBJ2-3, is ETGVTQSPTHLIKTRGQQVTLRCSSQSGHNTVSWYQQALGQGPQFIFQYYREEENGRGNFPPRFSGLQFPNYSSELNVNALELDDSALYLCASSLVGGPSDTQYFGPGTRLTVL.

V usage is TRBV9 and J usage is TRBJ2-3, with a tentative D call TRBD2 (5 bases). The V gene lost 0 bases and the J gene lost 2 bases, with 10 bases spanning the gap. There are 15 residues in the CDR3. The germline CDR1 and CDR2 sequences are SGDLS and YYNGEE. CDR3 DNA sequence: TGTGCCAGCAGCGTAGGTTCTAGCCTCACAGATACGCAGTATTTT. This codes for CASSVGSSLTDTQYF.

This chain connects TRBV30 to TRBJ1-5, with 9 bases fitting TRBD1. V trimming: 4 bases; J trimming: 16 bases; junction bases outside the gene matches: 20. The CDR3 extends over 15 amino acids. The germline V gene encodes CDR1 GTSNPN and CDR2 SVGIG (reference sequence). Here the CDR3 DNA reads TGTGCCTGGAACGTAAAGCTATCGGACAGGGGCTCTCTTCATTTT. This gives the protein CAWNVKLSDRGSLHF.

The chain couples TRBV5-6 to TRBJ1-1, with 9 bases identical to TRBD1. Looked up from germline, CDR1 is SGHDT and CDR2 is YYEEEE. There are 16 residues in the CDR3. V shed 4 bases and J 4 bases; nucleotides not matched to a gene: 11. The CDR3 is CASSPPQGAWGTEAFF. The CDR3 DNA sequence: TGTGCCAGCAGCCCCCCACAGGGGGCTTGGGGCACTGAAGCTTTCTTT.

The chain links TRBV4-1 to TRBJ2-1, with 11 bases that match TRBD1. The germline gives CDR1 MGHRA, CDR2 YSYEKL. The CDR3 has 15 residues. V dropped 1 base and J dropped 5; count of bases not matched to a gene: 1. The CDR3 DNA sequence: TGCGCCAGCAGCCAAGGGACAGGGGGCAACAATGAGCAGTTCTTC. Translated, it gives CASSQGTGGNNEQFF.

The chain employs TRBV10-3 and TRBJ1-1; 9 bases fit TRBD1. The CDR3 is 17 residues long. The V and J ends lost 6 bases and 4 bases, in that order; junction bases with no gene match: 15. Per germline, CDR1 ENHRY and CDR2 SYGVKD. The CDR3 nucleotides are TGTGCCATCAGGGGGACGCCGGGACAGGGAGATATCACTGAAGCTTTCTTT. This codes for CAIRGTPGQGDITEAFF.

V usage is TRBV5-1 and J usage is TRBJ2-5; 8 positions match TRBD2. The ends lost 10 bases at V and 5 bases at J; junction bases unmatched: 13. Per the germline V gene, CDR1 is SGHRS and CDR2 is YFSETQ. The CDR3 length is 14 residues. Here the CDR3 reads CAPGPGGPEETQYF. CDR3 in DNA: TGCGCCCCAGGACCGGGGGGGCCGGAGGAGACCCAGTACTTC.

The chain links TRBV6-5 to TRBJ1-1; D unresolved. This CDR3 region has 14 residues. Trimming stripped 8 bases from V and 4 bases from J, with 17 bases between. From germline, CDR1 is MNHEY and CDR2 SVGAGI. This CDR3 reads CASRDTLKSTEAFF. The CDR3 region has the DNA TGTGCCAGCCGAGACACCTTAAAGTCCACTGAAGCTTTCTTT.

This clone was detected only a few times. V and J are TRBV27 and TRBJ2-7; tentatively, D is TRBD1 (5 bases). This CDR3 has 15 residues. Germline CDR1 is MNHEY and CDR2 is SMNVEV (reference sequence). The germline V and J ends were trimmed by 5 bases and 1 base, with 15 bases remaining between them. The CDR3 protein is CASSRSATASYEQYF. The CDR3 DNA follows: TGTGCCAGCAGTCGATCAGCGACAGCATCCTACGAGCAGTACTTC.

In its sample, this clone was seen once. The V gene is TRBV27, the J gene TRBJ2-7; 7 nucleotides align to TRBD1. The CDR3 sequence is 14 residues long. From germline, CDR1 is MNHEY and CDR2 SMNVEV (reference sequence). Trimming removed 4 bases from V and 4 bases from J; junction bases left unmatched: 7. As DNA, the CDR3 is TGTGCCAGCAGTTACCGACAGGGATCTTACGAGCAGTACTTC. As protein: CASSYRQGSYEQYF.

The chain links TRBV27 to TRBJ2-6; weak D call: TRBD2 (5 bases). Looked up from germline, CDR1 is MNHEY and CDR2 is SMNVEV (reference sequence). The V end was cut by 3 bases, the J end by 3 bases, with 12 bases between. CDR3 length: 16 amino acids. CDR3: CASSLVPGSGANVLTF. For the CDR3, the DNA is TGTGCCAGCAGTTTGGTCCCTGGGAGTGGGGCCAACGTCCTGACTTTC.

V usage is TRBV27 and J usage is TRBJ2-3; D is possibly TRBD1 (5 bases). CDR1 and CDR2 from the germline V gene are MNHEY and SMNVEV (reference sequence). The CDR3 spans 17 residues. Trimming took 6 bases from V and 1 from J, leaving 20 bases between them. The CDR3 loop is CASRIGQGTQRTDTQYF. In DNA form, the CDR3 reads TGTGCCAGCAGGATAGGGCAGGGAACCCAACGCACAGATACGCAGTATTTT.

The sample holds one count of this clone. This chain links TRBV2 with TRBJ1-1, with TRBD1 matching over 11 bases. The CDR3 totals 15 residues. Germline V lookup: CDR1 SNHLY, CDR2 FYNNEI. The trim removed 2 bases at V and 2 bases at J, leaving 1 base unmatched. As DNA, the CDR3 is TGTGCCAGCAGTGAACGGACAGGGGGCAACACTGAAGCTTTCTTT. This sequence encodes CASSERTGGNTEAFF.

This clone appeared once. The V and J genes are TRBV5-6 and TRBJ2-7; possible D gene TRBD1, 7 bases. V lost 4 bases, J lost 5 bases, and 16 bases lay in between. The CDR3 loop spans 14 amino acids. Germline assignment: CDR1 SGHDT and CDR2 YYEEEE. The CDR3 reads CASSATTGEDEQYF. The CDR3 DNA is TGTGCCAGCAGCGCTACCACAGGGGAGGACGAGCAGTACTTC.

The chain joins TRBV11-2 to TRBJ1-2; tentative D call: TRBD1 (5 bases). The germline CDR1 and CDR2 sequences are SGHAT and FQNNGV. The germline V and J ends were trimmed by 4 bases and 2 bases, with 11 bases remaining between them. The CDR3 spans 14 residues. The CDR3 region has the DNA TGTGCCAGCAGCTCGGACACGAACAACTATGGCTACACCTTC. Encoded protein: CASSSDTNNYGYTF.

The chain employs TRBV7-8 and TRBJ1-1; D is unresolved. Germline V gene lookup returns CDR1 SGHVS and CDR2 FQNEAQ. The CDR3 spans 11 residues. V was shortened by 4 bases and J by 3 bases, with 3 bases between the two germline ends. This chain's CDR3 is CASSSDTEAFF. Here the CDR3 DNA reads TGTGCCAGCAGCTCGGACACTGAAGCTTTCTTT.

The rearrangement uses TRBV4-1 and TRBJ2-2; possibly TRBD2 for D (6 bases). The V and J ends lost 3 bases and 5 bases respectively, with 10 bases between them. Germline V gene sequence: CDR1 MGHRA, CDR2 YSYEKL. The CDR3 has 14 residues. The CDR3 spells CASSQHAGTGELFF. The DNA for the CDR3 is TGCGCCAGCAGCCAGCACGCGGGGACCGGGGAGCTGTTTTTT.

The chain links TRBV19 to TRBJ2-5; 8 bases line up with TRBD1. This CDR3 region has 15 residues. The germline V gene has CDR1 LNHDA and CDR2 SQIVND (reference sequence). V shed 3 bases and J 4 bases; nucleotides not matched to a gene: 7. The CDR3 protein is CASSIGTGGGETQYF. In nucleotides, the CDR3 is TGTGCCAGTAGTATCGGGACAGGCGGTGGAGAGACCCAGTACTTC. The full variable domain, rest sourced from reference TRBV19 and TRBJ2-5, is DGGITQSPKYLFRKEGQNVTLSCEQNLNHDAMYWYRQDPGQGLRLIYYSQIVNDFQKGDIAEGYSVSREKKESFPLTVTSAQKNPTAFYLCASSIGTGGGETQYFGPGTRLLVL.

This chain uses TRBV6-6 with TRBJ1-4; 9 nucleotides align to TRBD1. This CDR3 is built from 16 residues. The V gene end was trimmed by 5 bases and the J gene end by 14 bases; junction bases not matched to a gene: 18. Germline CDR1 and CDR2: MNHNY and SVGAGI (reference sequence). The CDR3 region is CASSKQARGQGLGLFF. Here the CDR3 DNA reads TGTGCCAGCAGTAAACAGGCGAGGGGACAGGGCCTAGGGCTGTTTTTT.

This clone has just a few counts. The rearrangement links TRBV7-8 to TRBJ2-5; 7 bases agree with TRBD1. V lost 5 bases, J lost 5 bases, and 5 bases stayed unmatched. In germline, CDR1 is SGHVS, CDR2 FQNEAQ. This CDR3 contains 13 residues. As DNA, the CDR3 is TGTGCCAGCAGCCAGACAGGGCCTGAGACCCAGTACTTC. Amino acid sequence: CASSQTGPETQYF.

The V call is TRBV30, the J call TRBJ2-3; 10 nucleotides match TRBD2. Unmatched junction bases numbered 4, after V lost 1 base and J lost 0 bases. The CDR3 is 16 amino acids. CDR1 is GTSNPN and CDR2 is SVGIG in the germline V gene (reference sequence). The CDR3 sequence is CAWSEGTSVSTDTQYF. The CDR3 bases are TGTGCCTGGAGTGAGGGGACTAGCGTAAGCACAGATACGCAGTATTTT. Together with reference TRBV30 and TRBJ2-3, the CDR3 gives the full variable domain: SQTIHQWPATLVQPVGSPLSLECTVEGTSNPNLYWYRQAAGRGLQLLFYSVGIGQISSEVPQNLSASRPQDRQFILSSKKLLLSDSGFYLCAWSEGTSVSTDTQYFGPGTRLTVL.

This chain connects TRBV6-6 to TRBJ2-5; D is possibly TRBD2 (6 bases). The CDR3 covers 15 residues. Germline V CDR1 and CDR2: MNHNY, SVGAGI (reference sequence). V was trimmed by 5 bases and J by 2 bases, leaving 15 bases between them. CDR3 DNA sequence: TGTGCCAGCAGTACCCGGGACTCTCCTCAAGAGACCCAGTACTTC. It encodes CASSTRDSPQETQYF.

This clone is a singleton in its sample. The chain combines TRBV5-8 with TRBJ2-5; maybe TRBD2 (6 bases). The V and J ends lost 3 bases and 5 bases respectively, with 17 bases between them. CDR1 is SGHTS, CDR2 YDEGEE, per germline. This CDR3 spans 15 amino acids. CDR3 amino acids: CASSSGLLDRETQYF. The CDR3 bases are TGTGCCAGCAGCTCGGGACTCCTCGACCGGGAGACCCAGTACTTC.